The next 32 T cell receptor beta chains were all read from a single sample in a study of blood T cell repertoires in COVID-19. This table comes from immunoSEQ multiplex PCR, and its TCRdb copy is limited to in-frame clones, with some not included. The sample lists 150,000 to 200,000 clones, 88% occurring once. The sequenced sample consisted of peripheral blood. These receptors originate from a man in his 70s with active or convalescent COVID-19.

The J gene is TRBJ2-7, the V gene TRBV10-3; 8 positions match TRBD2. Trimming cost V 10 bases and J 7 bases; bases outside gene matches: 12. The germline V gene has CDR1 ENHRY and CDR2 SYGVKD. CDR3 size: 13 residues. The CDR3 DNA is TGTGCCACCACGGGGGGGGAACCTTTTGAGCAGTACTTC. Protein: CATTGGEPFEQYF.

This clone was counted a few times. This chain uses TRBV28 with TRBJ1-5; TRBD1 is a possible D gene (6 bases). CDR3 length equals 16 residues. Germline V gene data show CDR1 as MDHEN and CDR2 as SYDVKM. V shed 3 bases and J shed 2 bases, with 14 bases lying between them. CDR3 in DNA: TGTGCCAGCAGTTTTACGCGGGGGCAGGGCAATCAGCCCCAGCATTTT. This sequence encodes CASSFTRGQGNQPQHF.

The rearrangement joins TRBV19 to TRBJ1-5, with 11 positions matching TRBD1. This CDR3 has 17 amino acids. In germline, CDR1 is LNHDA, CDR2 SQIVND (reference sequence). The junction had 10 bases not matched to a gene; V was cut back by 3 bases and J by 6 bases. The CDR3 nucleotides are TGTGCCAGTAGTATCTTGTCCGGGACAGGGGGGCCTCAGCCCCAGCATTTT. Encoded protein: CASSILSGTGGPQPQHF.

The chain uses TRBV5-5 and TRBJ2-1, with TRBD1 as a possible D gene (6 bases). The CDR3 loop spans 13 amino acids. V lost 4 bases and J lost 6, with 11 bases in between. CDR1 SGHKS and CDR2 YYEKEE come from the germline V gene (reference sequence). As DNA, the CDR3 is TGTGCCAGCAGCACGACAGGAAGCAATGAGCAGTTCTTC. Translated: CASSTTGSNEQFF.

This rearrangement joins TRBV7-9 to TRBJ1-3; D remains ambiguous. V gave up 5 bases and J gave up 12 bases, with 17 bases separating them. Germline V gene sequence: CDR1 SEHNR, CDR2 FQNEAQ (reference sequence). This CDR3 has 13 residues. The CDR3 DNA is TGTGCCAGCAGCCGAACGCCGCCGGGTATCATATATTTT. The encoded protein is CASSRTPPGIIYF. Together with reference TRBV7-9 and TRBJ1-3, the CDR3 gives the full variable domain: DTGVSQNPRHKITKRGQNVTFRCDPISEHNRLYWYRQTLGQGPEFLTYFQNEAQLEKSRLLSDRFSAERPKGSFSTLEIQRTEQGDSAMYLCASSRTPPGIIYFGEGSWLTVV.

The chain joins TRBV7-9 to TRBJ2-5, with 9 bases that match TRBD2. V was clipped by 8 bases and J by 4 bases; unmatched bases: 17. The CDR3 is made up of 17 amino acids. CDR1 SEHNR and CDR2 FQNEAQ come from the germline V gene (reference sequence). In DNA form, the CDR3 reads TGTGCCAGCGCCCCCGGGGGGCGGGGGGGCCAGGGAGAGACCCAGTACTTC. This gives the protein CASAPGGRGGQGETQYF.

The chain links TRBV15 to TRBJ1-2; the D is unclear. CDR3 size: 13 residues. Trimming left V 0 bases short and J 6 bases short, with 8 bases between. From germline, CDR1 is LNHNV and CDR2 YYDKDF (reference sequence). The CDR3 DNA reads as TGTGCCACCAGCAGAGAGATAACAGATGGCTACACCTTC. Encoded protein: CATSREITDGYTF.

The chain couples TRBV6-1 to TRBJ1-2; 9 positions match TRBD1. Per germline, CDR1 MNHNS and CDR2 SASEGT. The V segment lost 1 base and the J segment 4 bases; nucleotides outside the gene matches: 7. The CDR3 is 16 residues long. The CDR3: CASSEVWTGVSYGYTF. In nucleotides, the CDR3 is TGTGCCAGCAGTGAAGTCTGGACAGGGGTTTCCTATGGCTACACCTTC.

The chain employs TRBV28 and TRBJ2-4, with TRBD1 matching 11 bases. The trim removed 5 bases at V and 6 bases at J, leaving 12 bases unmatched. Germline V lookup: CDR1 MDHEN, CDR2 SYDVKM. The CDR3 is 17 amino acids. The CDR3 reads CASSHRQDRGPVNIQYF. CDR3 DNA: TGTGCCAGCAGTCACAGACAGGACAGGGGGCCAGTAAACATTCAGTACTTC.

The genes are TRBV28 and TRBJ1-6, with a tentative D call TRBD1 (6 bases). V was trimmed by 7 bases and J by 8 bases, leaving 12 bases between them. The CDR3 length is 13 residues. CDR1 and CDR2 (germline): MDHEN, SYDVKM. The CDR3 nucleotides are TGTGCCAGCATGGACAGACGCGATTCACCCCTCCACTTT. Encoded protein: CASMDRRDSPLHF.

The chain links TRBV5-6 to TRBJ1-6, with 10 bases fitting TRBD1. The ends lost 4 bases at V and 10 bases at J; junction bases unmatched: 11. This CDR3 has 16 residues. Germline CDR1 is SGHDT and CDR2 is YYEEEE. CDR3 bases: TGTGCCAGCAGCCCGGTGGCTGGGACAGGGGACTCACCCCTCCACTTT. It specifies CASSPVAGTGDSPLHF.

This clone was counted once. This chain joins TRBV10-1 and TRBJ2-1; 9 bases map to TRBD2. This CDR3 has 13 amino acids. Germline loops: CDR1 WNHNN, CDR2 SYGVQD (reference sequence). V dropped 6 bases and J dropped 8; count of bases not matched to a gene: 5. The CDR3 region is CASSLAGQDEQFF. In DNA form, the CDR3 reads TGCGCCAGCAGCCTAGCGGGGCAGGATGAGCAGTTCTTC.

This chain links TRBV7-2 with TRBJ1-1; no definite D call. This CDR3 has 14 amino acids. With 2 bases removed from V and 0 bases from J, the gap between germline ends came to 7 bases. Per germline, CDR1 SGHTA and CDR2 FQGNSA. In DNA, the CDR3 is TGTGCCAGCAGCTTAAACAGCATGAACACTGAAGCTTTCTTT. Translating it yields CASSLNSMNTEAFF.

A single count supports this clone. V gene TRBV20-1 combines with J gene TRBJ1-2; no firm D call. The CDR3 consists of 9 residues. CDR1 and CDR2 (germline): DFQATT, SNEGSKA (reference sequence). Trimming pared 6 bases from V and 7 bases from J, leaving 6 bases between. CDR3 sequence (DNA): TGCAGTGCCATCCCTGGCTACACCTTC. Translated, it gives CSAIPGYTF.

The rearrangement joins TRBV5-5 to TRBJ2-2, with TRBD1 matching over 8 bases. With 3 bases clipped from V and 1 base from J, the junction kept 5 bases outside the gene matches. The CDR3 contains 16 residues. Per germline, CDR1 SGHKS and CDR2 YYEKEE (reference sequence). The CDR3 loop reads CASSSTGTGNTGELFF. CDR3 sequence (DNA): TGTGCCAGCAGCTCTACTGGGACAGGGAACACCGGGGAGCTGTTTTTT.

The rearrangement uses TRBV2 and TRBJ1-1; D perhaps matches TRBD1 (6 bases). Trimming took 8 bases from V and 0 from J, leaving 13 bases between them. The CDR3 is 14 residues long. CDR1 is SNHLY, CDR2 FYNNEI, per germline. The CDR3 DNA reads TGTGCCAGCCGAACAGGGTCTCTGAACACTGAAGCTTTCTTT. Translating gives CASRTGSLNTEAFF.

This clone was found a few times. CDR3 nucleotides: TGTGCCAGTCGCCGGGGATCCTATAATTCACCCCTCCACTTT. Translated, it gives CASRRGSYNSPLHF. This sequence joins TRBV6-5 and TRBJ1-6; D gene uncertain. The V gene lost 9 bases and the J gene lost 1 base, with 10 bases spanning the gap. The CDR3 loop spans 14 amino acids. The germline gives CDR1 MNHEY, CDR2 SVGAGI.

This clone came up a few times. The V gene is TRBV3-1 (or the pseudogene TRBV3-2), the J gene TRBJ1-5; D may be TRBD1 (5 bases). The germline gives CDR1 LGHDT, CDR2 YNNKEL (reference sequence). V lost 1 base, J lost 3 bases, and 16 bases lay in between. CDR3 length: 17 residues. The CDR3 protein is CASSQGQGGLDNQPQHF. CDR3 sequence (DNA): TGTGCCAGCAGCCAAGGGCAGGGAGGCTTGGACAATCAGCCCCAGCATTTT.

V usage is TRBV24-1 and J usage is TRBJ1-5, with 9 bases that match TRBD1. The trim removed 4 bases at V and 4 bases at J, leaving 7 bases unmatched. CDR1 is KGHDR, CDR2 SFDVKD, per germline. This CDR3 region has 16 residues. The CDR3 bases are TGTGCCACCAGTGAGTCCGGGACAGGGTCTAATCAGCCCCAGCATTTT. Its translation: CATSESGTGSNQPQHF.

This chain links TRBV14 with TRBJ1-3, with D uncertain. The V and J ends lost 3 bases and 0 bases respectively, with 9 bases between them. The CDR3 is 15 residues long. The V gene's germline CDR1 is SGHDN and CDR2 FVKESK. The CDR3, as DNA: TGTGCCAGCAGCCATAGCGGTGGCTCTGGAAACACCATATATTTT. This encodes CASSHSGGSGNTIYF.

This clone was picked up a small number of times. V gene TRBV7-9 combines with J gene TRBJ1-5; D uncertain. V lost 1 base to trimming and J lost 0 bases, with 7 bases between them. CDR1 and CDR2 from the germline V gene are SEHNR and FQNEAQ (reference sequence). The CDR3 totals 15 residues. The CDR3 DNA sequence: TGTGCCAGCAGCTTAGGTCCAGATAGCAATCAGCCCCAGCATTTT. As protein: CASSLGPDSNQPQHF.

This clone was detected only once. The J gene is TRBJ2-1, the V gene TRBV10-3; 8 bases align to TRBD2. Germline trimming cut 9 bases from V and 2 bases from J; bases unmatched to any gene: 3. This CDR3 is 13 amino acids long. Germline CDR1 is ENHRY and CDR2 is SYGVKD. The CDR3: CAMGGGTYNEQFF. Here the CDR3 DNA reads TGTGCCATGGGCGGGGGGACCTACAATGAGCAGTTCTTC.

The chain combines TRBV9 with TRBJ1-6; no firm D call. The CDR3 is made up of 14 amino acids. Trimming took off 0 bases at V and 7 bases at J, with 8 bases between the two ends. The germline V gene has CDR1 SGDLS and CDR2 YYNGEE. The DNA of the CDR3 is TGTGCCAGCAGCGTAGACCAGTGGAATTCACCCCTCCACTTT. It is translated as CASSVDQWNSPLHF.

Concerning this clone itself: The sample contains more than one DNA sequence encoding this CDR3. The V call is TRBV6-5, the J call TRBJ1-2, with a weak D call TRBD1 (5 bases). This CDR3 region has 13 residues. Trimming took off 0 bases at V and 3 bases at J, with 5 bases between the two ends. Germline CDR1 reads MNHEY; CDR2 reads SVGAGI. The CDR3 DNA is TGTGCCAGCAGTTACTCGACAGACTATGGCTACACCTTC. This encodes CASSYSTDYGYTF.

The chain carries TRBV6-5 and TRBJ2-1; 7 bases fit TRBD1. The CDR3 runs 13 residues. Germline-derived CDR1 and CDR2 are MNHEY and SVGAGI. Trimming cost V 8 bases and J 4 bases; bases outside gene matches: 5. The DNA for the CDR3 is TGTGCCAGCGCCAAGGGGGCATACAATGAGCAGTTCTTC. It yields the protein CASAKGAYNEQFF.

The V and J genes are TRBV19 and TRBJ2-1; 12 bases align to TRBD2. Germline trimming cut 3 bases from V and 7 bases from J; bases unmatched to any gene: 7. The CDR3 consists of 16 residues. Germline V gives CDR1 LNHDA, CDR2 SQIVND (reference sequence). CDR3 nucleotide sequence: TGTGCCAGTAGTATCAATCGGCTAGCGGGAGGGAATGAGCAGTTCTTC. The encoded protein is CASSINRLAGGNEQFF.

CDR3 protein: CASSNPTGNYNSPLHF. The CDR3 bases are TGTGCCAGTAGTAACCCGACAGGGAACTATAATTCACCCCTCCACTTT. This chain uses TRBV19 with TRBJ1-6, with TRBD1 matching 7 bases. CDR3 size: 16 residues. Per germline, CDR1 LNHDA and CDR2 SQIVND (reference sequence). With 4 bases clipped from V and 3 bases from J, the junction kept 6 bases outside the gene matches.

The chain recombines TRBV23-1 with TRBJ2-3; 7 bases are a match to TRBD1. TRBV23-1 is known as an ORF, though its function is uncertain. This CDR3 has 15 residues. With 6 bases clipped from V and 2 bases from J, the junction kept 8 bases outside the gene matches. The CDR3 DNA sequence: TGCGCCAGCAGCGTAAGGGACAGATACACAGATACGCAGTATTTT. This translates into CASSVRDRYTDTQYF.

The CDR3 sequence is CASSANTGIQETQYF. In nucleotides, the CDR3 is TGTGCCAGCAGCGCCAACACAGGGATCCAAGAGACCCAGTACTTC. This chain connects TRBV7-2 to TRBJ2-5; tentative D call: TRBD1 (6 bases). This CDR3 region has 15 residues. Trimming took 5 bases from V and 1 from J, leaving 14 bases between them. CDR1 is SGHTA and CDR2 is FQGNSA in the germline V gene.

The genes are TRBV29-1 and TRBJ2-5, with 11 nucleotides matching TRBD2. CDR1 and CDR2 (germline): SQVTM, ANQGSEA. This CDR3 region has 16 residues. J lost 1 base, V lost 6 bases, and 10 bases had no gene match. The DNA of the CDR3 is TGCAGCGTCGGGGATAGTAGCGGGAGGGTCCAAGAGACCCAGTACTTC. Amino acid sequence: CSVGDSSGRVQETQYF.

The rearrangement uses TRBV7-9 and TRBJ2-3; 7 nucleotides agree with TRBD1. This CDR3 comprises 14 residues. V was pared by 5 bases and J by 4 bases, with 6 bases of the junction left unmatched. The germline V gene encodes CDR1 SEHNR and CDR2 FQNEAQ (reference sequence). This CDR3 is CASSADRVSDTQYF. CDR3 DNA sequence: TGTGCCAGCAGCGCAGACAGGGTTTCAGATACGCAGTATTTT.

This clone was detected once. The chain joins TRBV15 to TRBJ2-2, with D possibly being TRBD2 (7 bases). CDR1 and CDR2 (germline): LNHNV, YYDKDF (reference sequence). V dropped 4 bases and J dropped 0 bases, with 15 bases sitting between them. The CDR3 spans 17 residues. The CDR3 loop reads CATSKREGTTNTGELFF. CDR3 bases: TGTGCCACCAGCAAAAGGGAGGGGACAACGAACACCGGGGAGCTGTTTTTT. Full variable domain (missing parts from reference TRBV15 and TRBJ2-2): DAMVIQNPRYQVTQFGKPVTLSCSQTLNHNVMYWYQQKSSQAPKLLFHYYDKDFNNEADTPDNFQSRRPNTSFCFLDIRSPGLGDTAMYLCATSKREGTTNTGELFFGEGSRLTVL.